This T cell receptor beta chain was captured in a study of CD8 T cell repertoires and HIV-1 epitope variants. General study findings and limits: The assay identified only TCR beta chains of antigen-proliferating T cells. Of under ten antigen-specific beta clonotypes, about six appeared to cross-react with escape variants.

This table comes from immunoSEQ multiplex PCR, and its TCRdb copy is limited to in-frame clones, with some not included. The sample comprises tens of thousands of clones, approximately 70% of which are singletons, and under 30% rests with the top ten. Comment on this clone: Its antigen is currently unknown. At the DNA level, this CDR3 is encoded by other sequences in the same sample as well.

V shed 3 bases and J shed 2 bases, with 8 bases lying between them. The CDR3 has 13 amino acids. Germline V lookup: CDR1 SGHNT, CDR2 YYREEE (reference sequence). The chain uses TRBV5-4 and TRBJ2-5; no firm D call. Sequenced material: uncultured baseline CD8+ T cells from peripheral blood mononuclear cells (PBMCs). This TCR derives from a male donor with HIV. The CDR3 nucleotides read TGTGCCAGCAGCTCGCCAGGACAAGAGACCCAGTACTTC. This translates into CASSSPGQETQYF.